One and the same sample provided the 5 T cell receptor beta chains below, sequenced in a study of blood T cell repertoires in COVID-19. Repertoires were generated with immunoSEQ multiplex PCR, while TCRdb's copy carries only in-frame clones and drops some. There are about 300,000 clones in the sample; around 90% occur only once, and approximately 5.2% lies in the top ten. The sequenced material came from PBMCs or T cells enriched from blood (not recorded which). The receptors were sampled from a man aged 60 to 69 who had recovered from COVID-19.

As DNA, the CDR3 is TGTGCCAGCACCCAGGCCGGGGAGCTGTTTTTT. Amino acids: CASTQAGELFF. This rearrangement joins TRBV5-6 to TRBJ2-2; D is uncertain. The CDR3 covers 11 residues. Germline CDR1 SGHDT, CDR2 YYEEEE. Between the trimmed V and J ends, which lost 6 bases and 6 bases, there was a span of 6 bases.

The rearrangement joins TRBV29-1 to TRBJ2-7, with D tentatively TRBD2 (6 bases). Per the germline V gene, CDR1 is SQVTM and CDR2 is ANQGSEA. The CDR3 length is 14 residues. V was pared by 4 bases and J by 2 bases, with 15 bases between. The CDR3 sequence is CSVVSGVEPYEQYF. The CDR3 DNA reads TGCAGCGTTGTATCGGGGGTAGAACCCTACGAGCAGTACTTC.

The rearrangement links TRBV28 to TRBJ2-1; 8 bases map to TRBD2. Trimming cost V 4 bases and J 0 bases; bases outside gene matches: 8. The germline V gene has CDR1 MDHEN and CDR2 SYDVKM. The CDR3 runs to 17 residues. CDR3 sequence (DNA): TGTGCCAGCAGTTCTTTAGCGGGACGCAGCTCCTACAATGAGCAGTTCTTC. This translates into CASSSLAGRSSYNEQFF.

The chain couples TRBV6-5 to TRBJ1-6, with a weak D call TRBD1 (6 bases). V shed 4 bases and J shed 2 bases, with 9 bases lying between them. The CDR3 extends over 15 amino acids. Germline-derived CDR1 and CDR2 are MNHEY and SVGAGI. The chain's CDR3 is CASSLDRTYNSPLHF. CDR3 nucleotide sequence: TGTGCCAGCAGTTTGGACAGAACCTATAATTCACCCCTCCACTTT.

The V and J genes are TRBV9 and TRBJ1-6; 7 bases map to TRBD1. This CDR3 spans 15 amino acids. Germline lookup yields CDR1 SGDLS and CDR2 YYNGEE. The V segment lost 3 bases and the J segment 6 bases; nucleotides outside the gene matches: 6. The CDR3 DNA is TGTGCCAGCAGCGCCTTCGGGACAGCTAATTCACCCCTCCACTTT. Amino acids: CASSAFGTANSPLHF.